This T cell receptor (beta chain) comes out of a study of shared clonotypes between healthy human individuals. Germline V gene lookup returns CDR1 MDHEN and CDR2 SYDVKM. The CDR3 covers 13 residues. V lost 3 bases and J 1 base, leaving 5 bases between the germline ends. Naive CD8 populations comprised CD45RO-negative cells positively selected for CCR7, excluding terminally differentiated effector memory CD45RA+ cells. Concerning this clone itself: The same CDR3 arises from other DNA sequences in this sample as well.

Approximately 220 ng DNA, 25,000 to 35,000 T cell genomes, went into each sorted-subset replicate PCR. The table came from immunoSEQ multiplex PCR; TCRdb's copy has only in-frame clones and leaves some out. The sample includes about 2.1 million clones, about 93% of them seen just once. The TCR comes from a man in his late teens or twenties in good health. Some clones in this sample may be carry-over from other donors' samples. Specimen: naive CD8+ T cells from PBMCs. The chain joins TRBV28 to TRBJ2-3; D remains ambiguous. The CDR3 reads CASSFGGTDTQYF. In nucleotides, the CDR3 is TGTGCCAGCAGTTTTGGCGGCACAGATACGCAGTATTTT.